These 31 T cell receptor beta chains originate from one sample sequenced in a study of blood T cell repertoires in COVID-19. Profiling relied on immunoSEQ multiplex PCR, and the TCRdb table lists in-frame clones only, not all of them. The top ten clones hold about 1.5% of a sample with some 380,000 clones, 70% to 90% of them seen once. The sequenced sample consisted of PBMCs or T cells enriched from blood (not recorded which). The source of these receptors is a man younger than 45 who had recovered from COVID-19.

This clone turned up a few times. The chain joins TRBV10-1 to TRBJ1-3, with TRBD1 matching over 7 bases. The CDR3 covers 13 residues. The germline CDR1 and CDR2 sequences are WNHNN and SYGVQD (reference sequence). J gave up 3 bases and V 7 bases, and 3 bases lay outside the gene matches. The CDR3 sequence is CASTTGVGNTIYF. In DNA form, the CDR3 reads TGCGCCAGCACCACAGGGGTTGGAAACACCATATATTTT.

The chain has TRBV14 and TRBJ2-7, with 7 bases matching TRBD1. Per the germline V gene, CDR1 is SGHDN and CDR2 is FVKESK. The CDR3 sequence is 18 residues long. The junction had 18 bases not matched to a gene; V was cut back by 4 bases and J by 3 bases. The CDR3 is CASSRMSWAGTEFYEQYF. As DNA, the CDR3 is TGTGCCAGCAGCCGTATGTCCTGGGCCGGGACAGAGTTCTACGAGCAGTACTTC.

J is TRBJ1-1 and V is TRBV5-6, with unresolved D. CDR3 length: 13 amino acids. Germline CDR1 reads SGHDT; CDR2 reads YYEEEE. V was shortened by 2 bases and J by 0 bases, with 5 bases between the two germline ends. CDR3 sequence (DNA): TGTGCCAGCAGCTTTTTAATGAACACTGAAGCTTTCTTT. It specifies CASSFLMNTEAFF.

V usage is TRBV4-3 and J usage is TRBJ1-2; 9 bases are shared with TRBD1. With V trimmed by 3 bases and J by 7 bases, 6 bases remained unmatched. CDR3 length: 14 amino acids. Germline lookup yields CDR1 LGHNA and CDR2 YSLEER. CDR3 residues: CASSQSTGGSGYTF. The CDR3 nucleotides read TGCGCCAGCAGCCAGTCCACAGGGGGCAGTGGCTACACCTTC.

J is TRBJ1-1 and V is TRBV5-1; D unclear. Germline V lookup: CDR1 SGHRS, CDR2 YFSETQ. CDR3 length: 14 amino acids. Trimming shortened V by 0 bases and J by 2 bases, and 8 bases separated the two germline ends. The DNA of the CDR3 is TGCGCCAGCAGCTTGGGCAGCGACAACACTGAAGCTTTCTTT. It specifies CASSLGSDNTEAFF.

The V gene is TRBV10-3, the J gene TRBJ2-1; TRBD2 matches at 8 bases. V shed 6 bases and J 8 bases; nucleotides not matched to a gene: 15. The CDR3 contains 16 residues. In germline, CDR1 is ENHRY, CDR2 SYGVKD. The CDR3 loop is CAIRTLKSGGLDEQFF. CDR3 nucleotide sequence: TGTGCCATCAGGACCTTAAAGTCGGGGGGGCTCGATGAGCAGTTCTTC.

The V call is TRBV6-5, the J call TRBJ1-1; D is possibly TRBD1 (6 bases). From germline, CDR1 is MNHEY and CDR2 SVGAGI. The CDR3 is made up of 16 amino acids. Trimming left V 3 bases short and J 1 base short, with 15 bases between. This CDR3 is CASSYYRDIQNTEAFF. CDR3 sequence (DNA): TGTGCCAGCAGTTATTATCGGGACATCCAGAACACTGAAGCTTTCTTT.

The count of this clone is one. V usage is TRBV5-1 and J usage is TRBJ2-1; 8 positions match TRBD2. The CDR3 spans 15 residues. V shed 2 bases, J shed 5 bases, and the junction held 6 bases outside the gene matches. The germline gives CDR1 SGHRS, CDR2 YFSETQ. CDR3 coding DNA: TGCGCCAGCAGCTTCCGACGGGGGGGTAACAATGAGCAGTTCTTC. Protein product: CASSFRRGGNNEQFF.

The chain links TRBV10-3 to TRBJ1-1; D gene uncertain. Germline V lookup: CDR1 ENHRY, CDR2 SYGVKD. CDR3 length equals 14 residues. V was shortened by 6 bases and J by 6 bases, with 17 bases between the two germline ends. CDR3 sequence reads: CAIRDYFNQPEAFF. Written as DNA, the CDR3 is TGTGCCATCAGGGACTACTTCAACCAACCTGAAGCTTTCTTT.

The gene calls are TRBV5-6 and TRBJ1-1; D is undetermined. Trimming took 1 base from V and 3 from J, leaving 4 bases between them. The CDR3 has 12 amino acids. The germline CDR1 and CDR2 sequences are SGHDT and YYEEEE. CDR3 in amino acids: CASSLSDTEAFF. CDR3 nucleotides: TGTGCCAGCAGCTTGTCAGACACTGAAGCTTTCTTT.

The rearrangement joins TRBV10-2 to TRBJ1-4, with D possibly matching TRBD1 (5 bases). V was clipped by 5 bases and J by 4 bases, with 20 bases between them. Germline V lookup: CDR1 WSHSY, CDR2 SAAADI. The CDR3 is made up of 17 amino acids. CDR3 loop: CASSTGEGPNFNEKLFF. In DNA, the CDR3 is TGCGCCAGCAGTACGGGGGAGGGCCCGAATTTTAATGAAAAACTGTTTTTT.

DNA of the CDR3: TGTGCCAGCAGTGACCACCCCTCAGGGCAGGGTACGCAGTATTTT. Encoded protein: CASSDHPSGQGTQYF. The chain employs TRBV2 and TRBJ2-3; tentatively, D is TRBD1 (5 bases). V was clipped by 3 bases and J by 8 bases, with 18 bases between them. Germline V lookup: CDR1 SNHLY, CDR2 FYNNEI. CDR3 size: 15 residues.

The gene calls are TRBV3-1 (or the pseudogene TRBV3-2) and TRBJ1-6; D not resolved. The CDR3 sequence is 15 residues long. Germline V gene sequence: CDR1 LGHDT, CDR2 YNNKEL (reference sequence). The V end was cut by 4 bases, the J end by 6 bases, with 13 bases between. CDR3 coding DNA: TGTGCCAGCAGCCCCCATGGGCAAGGTAATTCACCCCTCCACTTT. As protein: CASSPHGQGNSPLHF.

The chain recombines TRBV6-5 with TRBJ2-1; 7 nucleotides align to TRBD1. This CDR3 has 15 amino acids. Germline CDR1 and CDR2: MNHEY and SVGAGI. The V and J ends lost 7 bases and 0 bases, in that order; junction bases with no gene match: 6. The CDR3 reads CASTTQGISYNEQFF. Written as DNA, the CDR3 is TGTGCCAGCACTACACAGGGGATCTCCTACAATGAGCAGTTCTTC.

The CDR3 protein is CASSKGGGRQDQPQHF. The CDR3 DNA is TGTGCCAGCAGTAAAGGAGGAGGCAGGCAGGATCAGCCCCAGCATTTT. The chain links TRBV28 to TRBJ1-5; the D is unclear. The CDR3 contains 16 residues. Germline V CDR1 and CDR2: MDHEN, SYDVKM. V was trimmed by 5 bases and J by 5 bases, leaving 19 bases between them.

This clone was detected once. This rearrangement joins TRBV27 to TRBJ2-7, with TRBD2 identical over 8 bases. Looked up from germline, CDR1 is MNHEY and CDR2 is SMNVEV (reference sequence). Trimming removed 8 bases from V and 1 base from J; junction bases left unmatched: 10. This CDR3 comprises 15 residues. CDR3 coding DNA: TGTGCCAGCCGATATCTAGCGGGCGATTCCTACGAGCAGTACTTC. Translation gives CASRYLAGDSYEQYF.

This chain joins TRBV19 and TRBJ1-5, with TRBD1 identical over 8 bases. The CDR3 sequence is 19 residues long. The germline V gene has CDR1 LNHDA and CDR2 SQIVND (reference sequence). V lost 1 base, J lost 3 bases, and 14 bases stayed unmatched. The CDR3 spells CASSIVKDRGGSNNQPQHF. The CDR3 bases are TGTGCCAGTAGTATAGTAAAAGACAGGGGTGGATCTAACAATCAGCCCCAGCATTTT.

The chain links TRBV7-8 to TRBJ2-7; 7 bases agree with TRBD1. The CDR3 totals 16 residues. V was clipped by 5 bases and J by 3 bases; unmatched bases: 13. The germline gives CDR1 SGHVS, CDR2 FQNEAQ. The CDR3 reads CASSGQLRQGYYEQYF. The CDR3 coding sequence is TGTGCCAGCAGCGGCCAGTTGAGACAGGGCTACTACGAGCAGTACTTC.

This clone turned up a few times. The V and J genes are TRBV19 and TRBJ1-2, with D uncertain. Germline CDR1 and CDR2: LNHDA and SQIVND (reference sequence). Trimming took 5 bases from V and 0 from J, leaving 25 bases between them. The CDR3 sequence is 19 residues long. This CDR3 is CASSPITTATPKANYGYTF. The CDR3, as DNA: TGTGCCAGTAGTCCGATCACAACAGCTACCCCCAAAGCTAACTATGGCTACACCTTC.

For the CDR3, the DNA is TGCGCCAGCAGCCAGAAGCGGGGGACCACAGATACGCAGTATTTT. It encodes CASSQKRGTTDTQYF. The chain joins TRBV4-3 to TRBJ2-3; TRBD2 agrees at 8 bases. V lost 3 bases and J lost 2; bases outside the gene matches: 4. Germline assignment: CDR1 LGHNA and CDR2 YSLEER. This CDR3 is built from 15 residues.

This chain joins TRBV10-2 and TRBJ1-4; 9 bases are a match to TRBD1. The CDR3 consists of 14 residues. The germline CDR1 and CDR2 sequences are WSHSY and SAAADI. Trimming took 3 bases from V and 9 from J; bases not matched to a gene: 5. Here the CDR3 DNA reads TGCGCCAGCAGTGACCCCGGGACAGGGCAAAAACTGTTTTTT. Protein sequence: CASSDPGTGQKLFF.

This chain links TRBV5-3 with TRBJ2-1; 10 positions agree with TRBD2. TRBV5-3 is identified as an open reading frame with a role that is uncertain. The CDR3 consists of 17 residues. V gave up 2 bases and J gave up 1 base; unmatched junction bases: 6. CDR3 DNA: TGTGCCAGAAGCTTTCGGGCTAGCGGGGGATCCTACAATGAGCAGTTCTTC. The encoded protein is CARSFRASGGSYNEQFF.

This rearrangement joins TRBV11-2 to TRBJ1-2; the D is unclear. This CDR3 comprises 12 residues. Germline V CDR1 and CDR2: SGHAT, FQNNGV. The germline V and J ends were trimmed by 3 bases and 6 bases, with 8 bases remaining between them. The CDR3 nucleotides read TGTGCCAGCAGCTTTCACCAGGATGGCTACACCTTC. This sequence encodes CASSFHQDGYTF.

V is TRBV5-1 and J is TRBJ1-2; 8 bases agree with TRBD1. The CDR3 length is 14 residues. V lost 8 bases to trimming and J lost 0 bases; unmatched junction nucleotides: 6. The germline gives CDR1 SGHRS, CDR2 YFSETQ. This CDR3 reads CASRQGTANYGYTF. CDR3 in DNA: TGCGCCAGTAGACAGGGGACCGCTAACTATGGCTACACCTTC.

The chain is built from TRBV2 and TRBJ1-1; 9 bases agree with TRBD1. Trimming took 6 bases from V and 5 from J; bases not matched to a gene: 10. This CDR3 is 15 amino acids long. Germline CDR1 reads SNHLY; CDR2 reads FYNNEI. CDR3 loop: CASRQGQGMWTEAFF. The CDR3, as DNA: TGTGCCAGCAGGCAAGGACAGGGGATGTGGACTGAAGCTTTCTTT.

This chain joins TRBV10-3 and TRBJ2-3; D is perhaps TRBD1 (5 bases). This CDR3 spans 13 amino acids. The V gene's germline CDR1 is ENHRY and CDR2 SYGVKD. V was cut by 6 bases and J by 4 bases, with 11 bases left in between. The CDR3 DNA reads TGTGCCATCAGGCAGGGTAGTTCAGATACGCAGTATTTT. Its protein product is CAIRQGSSDTQYF.

This rearrangement joins TRBV5-1 to TRBJ2-3, with 9 nucleotides matching TRBD2. Germline assignment: CDR1 SGHRS and CDR2 YFSETQ. V lost 0 bases, J lost 5 bases, and 1 base stayed unmatched. CDR3 length equals 14 residues. CDR3 region: CASSLATSGDTQYF. CDR3 nucleotides: TGCGCCAGCAGCTTGGCGACTAGCGGAGATACGCAGTATTTT. Combining the CDR3 with reference TRBV5-1 and TRBJ2-3 gives the whole variable domain KAGVTQTPRYLIKTRGQQVTLSCSPISGHRSVSWYQQTPGQGLQFLFEYFSETQRNKGNFPGRFSGRQFSNSRSEMNVSTLELGDSALYLCASSLATSGDTQYFGPGTRLTVL.

V gene TRBV7-2 combines with J gene TRBJ2-2; 11 bases agree with TRBD1. Germline-derived CDR1 and CDR2 are SGHTA and FQGNSA. With V trimmed by 2 bases and J by 6 bases, 2 bases remained unmatched. The CDR3 contains 15 residues. CDR3 sequence (DNA): TGTGCCAGCAGCTTAAAGGGACAGGGGGCCGGGGAGCTGTTTTTT. It yields the protein CASSLKGQGAGELFF. The full variable domain, completed using reference TRBV7-2 and TRBJ2-2, is GAGVSQSPSNKVTEKGKDVELRCDPISGHTALYWYRQSLGQGLEFLIYFQGNSAPDKSGLPSDRFSAERTGGSVSTLTIQRTQQEDSAVYLCASSLKGQGAGELFFGEGSRLTVL.

V gene TRBV7-8 combines with J gene TRBJ1-3; D gene uncertain. Per the germline V gene, CDR1 is SGHVS and CDR2 is FQNEAQ. Trimming removed 5 bases at V and 0 bases at J, with 8 bases between. The CDR3 has 14 amino acids. The CDR3 DNA sequence: TGTGCCAGCAGCCCATCGGGCTCTGGAAACACCATATATTTT. Protein: CASSPSGSGNTIYF.

The chain links TRBV5-1 to TRBJ1-6, with 9 nucleotides matching TRBD1. The CDR3 is made up of 15 amino acids. Germline V gene sequence: CDR1 SGHRS, CDR2 YFSETQ. Germline trimming cut 4 bases from V and 7 bases from J; bases unmatched to any gene: 6. The CDR3 DNA follows: TGCGCCAGCAGCCGACAGGGGGTGATGAATTCACCCCTCCACTTT. Translation: CASSRQGVMNSPLHF.

This clone was detected only once. The chain combines TRBV9 with TRBJ1-1; D gene uncertain. CDR3 size: 15 residues. Trimming took off 0 bases at V and 3 bases at J, with 12 bases between the two ends. Germline loops: CDR1 SGDLS, CDR2 YYNGEE. The CDR3 here is CASSVDGSGYTEAFF. As DNA, the CDR3 is TGTGCCAGCAGCGTAGACGGATCGGGGTACACTGAAGCTTTCTTT.